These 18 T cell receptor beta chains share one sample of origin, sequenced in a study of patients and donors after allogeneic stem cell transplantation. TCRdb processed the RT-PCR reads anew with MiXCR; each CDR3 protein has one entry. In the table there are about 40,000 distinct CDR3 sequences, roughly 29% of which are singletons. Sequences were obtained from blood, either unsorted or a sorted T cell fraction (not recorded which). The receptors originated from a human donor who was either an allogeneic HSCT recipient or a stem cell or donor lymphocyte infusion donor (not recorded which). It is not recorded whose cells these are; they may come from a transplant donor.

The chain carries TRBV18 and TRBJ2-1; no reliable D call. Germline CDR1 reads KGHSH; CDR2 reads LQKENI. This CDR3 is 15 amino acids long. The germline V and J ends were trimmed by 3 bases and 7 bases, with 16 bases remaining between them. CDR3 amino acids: CASSPAVTLGNEQFF. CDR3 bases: TGTGCCAGCTCACCGGCGGTAACCCTTGGGAATGAGCAGTTCTTC. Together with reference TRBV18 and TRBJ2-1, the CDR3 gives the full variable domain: NAGVMQNPRHLVRRRGQEARLRCSPMKGHSHVYWYRQLPEEGLKFMVYLQKENIIDESGMPKERFSAEFPKEGPSILRIQQVVRGDSAAYFCASSPAVTLGNEQFFGPGTRLTVL.

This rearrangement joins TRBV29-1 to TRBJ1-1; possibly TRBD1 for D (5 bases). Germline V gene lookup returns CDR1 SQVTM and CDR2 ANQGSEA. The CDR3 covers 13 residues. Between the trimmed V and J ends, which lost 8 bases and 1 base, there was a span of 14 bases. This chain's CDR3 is CSSAQGKNTEAFF. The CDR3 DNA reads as TGCAGCTCAGCTCAGGGCAAGAACACTGAAGCTTTCTTT.

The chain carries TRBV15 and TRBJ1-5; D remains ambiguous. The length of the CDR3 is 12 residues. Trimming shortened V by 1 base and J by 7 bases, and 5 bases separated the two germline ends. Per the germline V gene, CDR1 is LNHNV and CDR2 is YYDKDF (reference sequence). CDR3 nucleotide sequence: TGTGCCACCAGCAGAGTAGCCCAGCCCCAGCATTTT. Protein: CATSRVAQPQHF.

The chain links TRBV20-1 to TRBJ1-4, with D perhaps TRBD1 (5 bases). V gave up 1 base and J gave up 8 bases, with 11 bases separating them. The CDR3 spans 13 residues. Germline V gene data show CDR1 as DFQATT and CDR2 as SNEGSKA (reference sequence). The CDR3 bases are TGCAGTGCTAGAGGGGACGTCAGGGAAAAACTGTTTTTT. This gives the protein CSARGDVREKLFF.

In DNA form, the CDR3 reads TGTGCCAGCAGACGGACAGGGGCCAACACCGGGGAGCTGTTTTTT. Encoded protein: CASRRTGANTGELFF. The chain is built from TRBV12-3 or TRBV12-4 and TRBJ2-2; 9 bases agree with TRBD1. This CDR3 contains 15 residues. Unmatched junction bases numbered 4, after V lost 6 bases and J lost 2 bases.

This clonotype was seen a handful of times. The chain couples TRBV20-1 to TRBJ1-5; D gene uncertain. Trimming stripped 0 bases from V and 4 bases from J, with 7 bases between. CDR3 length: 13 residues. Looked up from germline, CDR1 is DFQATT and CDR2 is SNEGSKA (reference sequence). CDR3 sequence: CSARDPLNQPQHF. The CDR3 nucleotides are TGCAGTGCTAGAGATCCCCTAAATCAGCCCCAGCATTTT.

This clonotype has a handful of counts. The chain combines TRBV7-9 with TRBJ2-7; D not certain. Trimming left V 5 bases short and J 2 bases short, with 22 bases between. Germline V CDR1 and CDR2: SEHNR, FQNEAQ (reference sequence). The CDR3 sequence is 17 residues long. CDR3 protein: CASSRVEGVSSPYEQYF. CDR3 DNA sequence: TGTGCCAGCAGCCGGGTAGAAGGCGTATCCTCCCCCTACGAGCAGTACTTC.

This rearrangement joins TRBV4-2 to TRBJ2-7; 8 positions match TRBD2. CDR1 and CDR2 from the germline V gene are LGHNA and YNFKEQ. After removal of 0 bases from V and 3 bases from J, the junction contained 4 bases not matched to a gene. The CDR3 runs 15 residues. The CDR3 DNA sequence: TGTGCCAGCAGCCAAGATCGGGAGGGAATCTACGAGCAGTACTTC. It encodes CASSQDREGIYEQYF.

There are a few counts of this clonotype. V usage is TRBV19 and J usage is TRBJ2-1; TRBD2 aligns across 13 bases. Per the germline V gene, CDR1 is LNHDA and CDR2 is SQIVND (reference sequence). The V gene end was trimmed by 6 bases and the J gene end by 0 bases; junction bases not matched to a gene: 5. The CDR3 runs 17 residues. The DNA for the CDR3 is TGTGCCAGTAGGGGACTAGCGGGATTGAGCTCCTACAATGAGCAGTTCTTC. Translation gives CASRGLAGLSSYNEQFF.

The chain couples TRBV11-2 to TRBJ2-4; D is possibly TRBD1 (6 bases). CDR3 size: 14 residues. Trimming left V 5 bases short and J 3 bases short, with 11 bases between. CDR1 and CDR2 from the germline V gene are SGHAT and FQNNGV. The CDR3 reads CASSADRVKNIQYF. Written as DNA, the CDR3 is TGTGCCAGCAGCGCGGACAGAGTCAAAAACATTCAGTACTTC.

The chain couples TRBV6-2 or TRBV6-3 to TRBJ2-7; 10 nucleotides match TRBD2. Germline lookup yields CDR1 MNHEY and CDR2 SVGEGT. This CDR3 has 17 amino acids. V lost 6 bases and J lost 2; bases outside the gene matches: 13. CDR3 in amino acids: CASRRTSGTKEAYEQYF. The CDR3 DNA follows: TGTGCCAGCAGACGGACTAGCGGCACAAAGGAGGCCTACGAGCAGTACTTC.

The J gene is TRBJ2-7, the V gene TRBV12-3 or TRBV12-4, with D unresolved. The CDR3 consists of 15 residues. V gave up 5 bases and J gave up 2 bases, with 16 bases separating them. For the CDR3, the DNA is TGTGCCAGCAGTCCTCTGGGCCTGGGCCCCTACGAGCAGTACTTC. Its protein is CASSPLGLGPYEQYF.

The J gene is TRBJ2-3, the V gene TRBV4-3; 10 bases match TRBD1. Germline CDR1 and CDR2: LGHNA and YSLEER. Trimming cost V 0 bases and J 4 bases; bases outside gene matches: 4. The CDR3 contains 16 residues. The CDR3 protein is CASSQEGQGKPDTQYF. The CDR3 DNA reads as TGCGCCAGCAGCCAAGAGGGACAGGGGAAACCAGATACGCAGTATTTT.

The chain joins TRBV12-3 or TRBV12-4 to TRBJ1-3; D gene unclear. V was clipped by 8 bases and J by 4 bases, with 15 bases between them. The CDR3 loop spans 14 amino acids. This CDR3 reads CASSFSGSGNTIYF. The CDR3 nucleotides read TGTGCCAGCTCTTTCTCCGGGTCGGGAAACACCATATATTTT.

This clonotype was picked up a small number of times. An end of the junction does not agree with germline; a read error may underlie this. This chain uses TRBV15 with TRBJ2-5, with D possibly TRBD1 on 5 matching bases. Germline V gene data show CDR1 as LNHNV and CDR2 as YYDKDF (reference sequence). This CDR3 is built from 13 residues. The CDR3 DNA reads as TGTGCCACCAGCAGAGATCATAGGGGCGGTGAGCACTTC. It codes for CATSRDHRGGEHF.

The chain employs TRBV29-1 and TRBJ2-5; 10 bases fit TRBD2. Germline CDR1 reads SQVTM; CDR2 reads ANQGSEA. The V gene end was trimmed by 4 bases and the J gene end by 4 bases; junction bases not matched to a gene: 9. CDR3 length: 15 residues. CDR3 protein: CSVGGASGSRETQYF. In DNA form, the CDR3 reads TGCAGCGTTGGAGGGGCTAGCGGGAGTCGAGAGACCCAGTACTTC.

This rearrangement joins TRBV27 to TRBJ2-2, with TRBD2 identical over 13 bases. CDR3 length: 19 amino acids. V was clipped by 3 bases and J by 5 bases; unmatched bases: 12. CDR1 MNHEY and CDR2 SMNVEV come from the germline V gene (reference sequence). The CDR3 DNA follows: TGTGCCAGCAGTTTCTCGGTACTAGCGGGAGGGCCTGGGACCGGGGAGCTGTTTTTT. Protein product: CASSFSVLAGGPGTGELFF.

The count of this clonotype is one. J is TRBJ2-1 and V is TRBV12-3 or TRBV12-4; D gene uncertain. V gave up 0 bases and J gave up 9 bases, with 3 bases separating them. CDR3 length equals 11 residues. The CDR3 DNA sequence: TGTGCCAGCAGTTTAGCCGGTGAGCAGTTCTTC. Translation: CASSLAGEQFF.